The 5 T cell receptor beta chains below come from one sample, sequenced in a study of STAT3 mutations in large granular lymphocyte leukemia. Study outcomes and limitations: At least one immunodominant TCR beta clonotype appeared in every T-cell large granular lymphocyte leukemia patient.

For these receptors, no antigen is known. Sequencing used immunoSEQ multiplex PCR; TCRdb keeps in-frame clones, though not all of them. The sample lists about 24,000 clones; about 94% were seen once. Input material: peripheral blood mononuclear cells. The receptors here all came from a man aged 40-49 years with T-cell large granular lymphocyte leukemia. Some clones in this sample may be carry-over from other donors' samples.

This chain uses TRBV7-9 with TRBJ1-2; TRBD1 matches 8 bases. V dropped 5 bases and J dropped 6; count of bases not matched to a gene: 11. The CDR3 has 15 residues. From germline, CDR1 is SEHNR and CDR2 FQNEAQ (reference sequence). The CDR3 spells CASSHKRQGMDGYTF. CDR3 sequence (DNA): TGTGCCAGCAGCCACAAGCGACAGGGGATGGATGGCTACACCTTC. Full variable domain (missing parts from reference TRBV7-9 and TRBJ1-2): DTGVSQNPRHKITKRGQNVTFRCDPISEHNRLYWYRQTLGQGPEFLTYFQNEAQLEKSRLLSDRFSAERPKGSFSTLEIQRTEQGDSAMYLCASSHKRQGMDGYTFGSGTRLTVV.

The rearrangement joins TRBV4-1 to TRBJ2-3, with TRBD1 matching over 7 bases. Germline V CDR1 and CDR2: MGHRA, YSYEKL. Trimming took 2 bases from V and 4 from J; bases not matched to a gene: 9. CDR3 length: 16 amino acids. The chain's CDR3 is CASSQLAGGLADTQYF. CDR3 DNA: TGCGCCAGCAGCCAATTAGCAGGGGGTCTCGCAGATACGCAGTATTTT.

The gene calls are TRBV13 and TRBJ1-2; perhaps TRBD1 as D (5 bases). The CDR3 spans 14 residues. Germline CDR1 and CDR2: PRHDT and FYEKMQ (reference sequence). V lost 5 bases and J 3 bases, leaving 13 bases between the germline ends. The CDR3 sequence is CASSPSQGDYGYTF. DNA of the CDR3: TGTGCCAGCAGCCCTTCGCAGGGCGACTATGGCTACACCTTC.

The genes are TRBV7-9 and TRBJ1-1; 10 positions match TRBD1. Germline CDR1 is SEHNR and CDR2 is FQNEAQ (reference sequence). Unmatched junction bases numbered 7, after V lost 2 bases and J lost 7 bases. The CDR3 is 15 amino acids. CDR3 in DNA: TGTGCCAGCAGCTTAATCGACAGGGGGCATTTTGAAGCTTTCTTT. This encodes CASSLIDRGHFEAFF. The variable domain in full, with the rest retrieved from reference TRBV7-9 and TRBJ1-1, is DTGVSQNPRHKITKRGQNVTFRCDPISEHNRLYWYRQTLGQGPEFLTYFQNEAQLEKSRLLSDRFSAERPKGSFSTLEIQRTEQGDSAMYLCASSLIDRGHFEAFFGQGTRLTVV.

The count of this clone is one. The J gene is TRBJ2-3, the V gene TRBV2; D is perhaps TRBD1 (5 bases). Trimming removed 3 bases at V and 0 bases at J, with 13 bases between. This CDR3 is 16 amino acids long. Germline V CDR1 and CDR2: SNHLY, FYNNEI. As DNA, the CDR3 is TGTGCCAGCAGTGAGGGGCCAGTAGATAGCACAGATACGCAGTATTTT. Protein: CASSEGPVDSTDTQYF.